This record covers a single T cell receptor (beta chain). The sample originates from a study of Ad26.COV2.S vaccination and SARS-CoV-2 variants. Profiled with immunoSEQ multiplex PCR; TCRdb holds only in-frame clones, not every one. The table has about 460,000 clones, roughly 87% seen once. Looked up from germline, CDR1 is LNHDA and CDR2 is SQIVND (reference sequence). V was cut by 5 bases and J by 7 bases, with 9 bases left in between. This CDR3 spans 12 amino acids. The treatment: approximately 18 received Ad26.COV2.S at low or high dose, single or two shots; about five received placebo; per-sample allocation not given. Sampling took place 63 days after the first vaccine or placebo injection.

The clonotype originates from a person aged 18-60 years who received the Ad26.COV2.S COVID-19 vaccine or a placebo. Source: peripheral blood, taken in a trial of Ad26.COV2.S vaccine versus placebo. V usage is TRBV19 and J usage is TRBJ2-1, with a tentative D call TRBD2 (5 bases). The CDR3 sequence: CASSAAENEQFF. In nucleotides, the CDR3 is TGTGCCAGTAGTGCAGCGGAGAATGAGCAGTTCTTC.